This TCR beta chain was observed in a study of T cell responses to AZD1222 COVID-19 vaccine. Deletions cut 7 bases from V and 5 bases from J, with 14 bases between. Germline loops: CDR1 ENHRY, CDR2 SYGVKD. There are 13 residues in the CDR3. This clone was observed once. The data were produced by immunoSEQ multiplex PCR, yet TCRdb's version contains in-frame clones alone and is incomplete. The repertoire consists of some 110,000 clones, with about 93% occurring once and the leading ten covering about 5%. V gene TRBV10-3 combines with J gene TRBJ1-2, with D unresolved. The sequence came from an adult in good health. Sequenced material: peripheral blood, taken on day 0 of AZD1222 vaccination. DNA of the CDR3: TGTGCCATCACTCAGGATCCGTCTTATGGCTACACCTTC. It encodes CAITQDPSYGYTF.